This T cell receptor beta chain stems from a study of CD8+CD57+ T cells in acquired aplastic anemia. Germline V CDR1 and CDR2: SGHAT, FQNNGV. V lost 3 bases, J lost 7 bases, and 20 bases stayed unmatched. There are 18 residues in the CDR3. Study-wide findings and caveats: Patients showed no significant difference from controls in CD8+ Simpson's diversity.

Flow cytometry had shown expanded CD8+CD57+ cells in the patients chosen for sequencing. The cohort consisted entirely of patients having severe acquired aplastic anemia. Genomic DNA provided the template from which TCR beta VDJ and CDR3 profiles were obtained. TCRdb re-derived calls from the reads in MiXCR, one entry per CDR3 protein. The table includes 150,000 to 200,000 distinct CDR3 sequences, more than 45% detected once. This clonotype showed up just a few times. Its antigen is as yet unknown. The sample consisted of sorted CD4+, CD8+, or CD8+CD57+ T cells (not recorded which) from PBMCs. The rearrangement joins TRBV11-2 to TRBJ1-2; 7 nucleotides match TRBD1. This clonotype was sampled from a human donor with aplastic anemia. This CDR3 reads CASSFQRSGTGVVGGYTF. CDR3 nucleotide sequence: TGTGCCAGCAGCTTCCAGAGGTCCGGAACAGGGGTCGTGGGTGGCTACACCTTC.